A single sample is the source of the 27 T cell receptor beta chains below, sequenced in a study of T cells after yellow fever vaccination. TCRdb re-analysed the 5' RACE reads in MiXCR, keeping a single row per CDR3 protein. The sample yields about 250,000 distinct CDR3 sequences, about 3.7% seen once. Sequenced material: PBMCs, taken 15 days after the yellow fever booster vaccination. Receptors were obtained from a young man who received the YFV17D yellow fever vaccine.

This clonotype showed up many times. The V call is TRBV7-9, the J call TRBJ1-6, with 8 nucleotides matching TRBD1. This CDR3 has 17 residues. V lost 2 bases and J lost 3; bases outside the gene matches: 6. Germline-derived CDR1 and CDR2 are SEHNR and FQNEAQ (reference sequence). CDR3 nucleotide sequence: TGTGCCAGCAGCTTATACGGGACAGGCAACTATAATTCACCCCTCCACTTT. Translated: CASSLYGTGNYNSPLHF.

This clonotype was counted ten times or more. The rearrangement joins TRBV27 to TRBJ2-5; 9 bases are a match to TRBD1. Germline CDR1 MNHEY, CDR2 SMNVEV (reference sequence). V shed 6 bases and J 6 bases; nucleotides not matched to a gene: 14. This CDR3 is 16 amino acids long. The CDR3 protein is CASRRLRDREFQTQYF. DNA of the CDR3: TGTGCCAGCAGACGCCTCCGGGACAGGGAATTTCAGACCCAGTACTTC.

This clonotype was observed many times. The chain links TRBV29-1 to TRBJ2-7, with D possibly matching TRBD2 (6 bases). The CDR3 runs to 14 residues. V was clipped by 4 bases and J by 0 bases, with 13 bases between them. CDR1 is SQVTM and CDR2 is ANQGSEA in the germline V gene. The CDR3 DNA is TGCAGCGTTGTCGACAGCGGGCACTCCTACGAGCAGTACTTC. This encodes CSVVDSGHSYEQYF.

This clonotype was counted only a few times. This sequence joins TRBV12-3 or TRBV12-4 and TRBJ1-4, with 10 bases matching TRBD1. The CDR3 contains 15 residues. V lost 6 bases and J lost 6; bases outside the gene matches: 7. This chain's CDR3 is CASSSSGTGDEKLFF. CDR3 nucleotide sequence: TGTGCCAGCAGCTCATCCGGGACAGGGGATGAAAAACTGTTTTTT.

This clonotype occurred many times. CDR3 coding DNA: TGTGCCAGCAGCTGGGGACCCTCTAACACCTTC. It yields the protein CASSWGPSNTF. The chain uses TRBV12-3 or TRBV12-4 and TRBJ1-2, with D possibly TRBD1 on 5 matching bases. The CDR3 length is 11 residues. V shed 6 bases and J shed 12 bases, with 14 bases lying between them.

This clonotype has ten or more counts. This chain connects TRBV20-1 to TRBJ1-4; D is possibly TRBD1 (5 bases). The V end was cut by 4 bases, the J end by 2 bases, with 11 bases between. The CDR3 extends over 14 amino acids. CDR1 is DFQATT, CDR2 SNEGSKA, per germline (reference sequence). The CDR3 nucleotides are TGCAGTGCTACGGAGGGGTTGACTAATGAAAAACTGTTTTTT. Amino acid sequence: CSATEGLTNEKLFF.

The table lists this clonotype with many counts. J is TRBJ1-6 and V is TRBV9; D not resolved. V was cut by 4 bases and J by 3 bases, with 11 bases left in between. The CDR3 is 15 amino acids. Germline V CDR1 and CDR2: SGDLS, YYNGEE. The DNA of the CDR3 is TGTGCCAGCAGCCATAAATCCAGCTATAATTCACCCCTCCACTTT. The encoded protein is CASSHKSSYNSPLHF.

This clonotype was picked up many times. This chain uses TRBV7-2 with TRBJ2-2; D is ambiguous. V was pared by 5 bases and J by 7 bases, with 14 bases between. The CDR3 loop spans 14 amino acids. Per the germline V gene, CDR1 is SGHTA and CDR2 is FQGNSA. This CDR3 reads CASSILSTGGELFF. CDR3 DNA: TGTGCCAGCAGCATTCTGTCGACGGGCGGGGAGCTGTTTTTT.

This clonotype was observed many times. The rearrangement links TRBV6-1 to TRBJ2-2; 7 bases align to TRBD2. The CDR3 is 14 amino acids. Germline V gene data show CDR1 as MNHNS and CDR2 as SASEGT. V lost 6 bases and J lost 0; bases outside the gene matches: 1. The CDR3 DNA follows: TGTGCCAGCAGGGGGGGGGCGAACACCGGGGAGCTGTTTTTT. Translating it yields CASRGGANTGELFF.

The table lists this clonotype with many counts. V usage is TRBV10-3 and J usage is TRBJ2-7, with a weak D call TRBD1 (6 bases). V lost 2 bases, J lost 2 bases, and 10 bases lay in between. Germline CDR1 reads ENHRY; CDR2 reads SYGVKD. The CDR3 is made up of 14 amino acids. The CDR3 nucleotides read TGTGCCATCAGTGAGGGACAGCCCACCTACGAGCAGTACTTC. Translated, it gives CAISEGQPTYEQYF.

In its sample, this clonotype ranks as medium-sized. V gene TRBV29-1 combines with J gene TRBJ1-2; D not certain. Germline V gene data show CDR1 as SQVTM and CDR2 as ANQGSEA. Trimming stripped 3 bases from V and 7 bases from J, with 12 bases between. This CDR3 contains 12 residues. CDR3 nucleotide sequence: TGCAGCGTTGACGACGGAATGGGTGGCTACACCTTC. It yields the protein CSVDDGMGGYTF.

This clonotype was recorded at least ten times. This chain joins TRBV6-2 or TRBV6-3 and TRBJ2-6; the D is unclear. The CDR3 runs to 12 residues. Germline V CDR1 and CDR2: MNHEY, SVGEGT. Trimming shortened V by 4 bases and J by 12 bases, and 10 bases separated the two germline ends. The CDR3 here is CASSLTDAVLTF. CDR3 sequence (DNA): TGTGCCAGCAGTTTAACTGACGCCGTCCTGACTTTC.

This clonotype occurred many times. The V call is TRBV5-1, the J call TRBJ2-5; D gene uncertain. The length of the CDR3 is 14 residues. Trimming left V 6 bases short and J 4 bases short, with 16 bases between. CDR1 and CDR2 (germline): SGHRS, YFSETQ. CDR3 in DNA: TGCGCCAGCACTTGGCCGGGTTTAGCAGAGACCCAGTACTTC. Encoded protein: CASTWPGLAETQYF.

J is TRBJ2-5 and V is TRBV11-3; D is unclear. CDR3 length: 13 amino acids. The V end lost 2 bases, the J end lost 4 bases, and 8 bases lay between the germline ends. Germline CDR1 SGHNT, CDR2 YENEEA. As DNA, the CDR3 is TGTGCCAGCAGCTTAAGGGCCGGAGAGACCCAGTACTTC. This encodes CASSLRAGETQYF.

This clonotype was counted many times. The rearrangement links TRBV15 to TRBJ1-2, with D hard to call. Deletions cut 3 bases from V and 4 bases from J, with 6 bases between. Germline V gives CDR1 LNHNV, CDR2 YYDKDF (reference sequence). The CDR3 spans 12 residues. CDR3 sequence (DNA): TGTGCCACCAGCAGTGGCAGCTATGGCTACACCTTC. Translation: CATSSGSYGYTF.

This clonotype was observed at least ten times. V usage is TRBV5-6 and J usage is TRBJ2-6; 10 positions agree with TRBD1. The length of the CDR3 is 17 residues. V was clipped by 5 bases and J by 0 bases; unmatched bases: 5. Germline V gene sequence: CDR1 SGHDT, CDR2 YYEEEE. The CDR3 region is CASSRDRGRSGANVLTF. Written as DNA, the CDR3 is TGTGCCAGCAGTAGGGACAGGGGTCGCTCTGGGGCCAACGTCCTGACTTTC.

This clonotype has ten or more counts. V gene TRBV5-1 combines with J gene TRBJ2-7; D remains ambiguous. CDR1 is SGHRS, CDR2 YFSETQ, per germline. V was shortened by 0 bases and J by 4 bases, with 8 bases between the two germline ends. The CDR3 length is 13 residues. CDR3 sequence reads: CASSLGSLYEQYF. The CDR3 DNA reads as TGCGCCAGCAGCTTGGGCTCACTATACGAGCAGTACTTC.

Many counts were recorded for this clonotype. The gene calls are TRBV30 and TRBJ2-2; D not certain. CDR3 length: 13 amino acids. CDR1 GTSNPN and CDR2 SVGIG come from the germline V gene (reference sequence). The V end lost 4 bases, the J end lost 2 bases, and 8 bases lay between the germline ends. CDR3 loop: CAWTDINTGELFF. The CDR3 nucleotides read TGTGCCTGGACAGATATCAACACCGGGGAGCTGTTTTTT.

There are many counts of this clonotype. The rearrangement uses TRBV5-1 and TRBJ2-5, with 13 positions matching TRBD2. The germline V gene encodes CDR1 SGHRS and CDR2 YFSETQ. The CDR3 consists of 16 residues. Unmatched junction bases numbered 2, after V lost 2 bases and J lost 1 base. The CDR3 spells CASSFGTSGAQETQYF. CDR3 bases: TGCGCCAGCAGCTTCGGGACTAGCGGGGCCCAAGAGACCCAGTACTTC.

This clonotype was observed a few times. The chain has TRBV4-1 and TRBJ2-7, with D perhaps TRBD2 (7 bases). The CDR3 sequence is 15 residues long. The germline CDR1 and CDR2 sequences are MGHRA and YSYEKL. V lost 4 bases and J lost 7, with 20 bases in between. This chain's CDR3 is CASSRPRGGPREQYF. The CDR3 DNA reads TGCGCCAGCAGCCGACCTAGGGGGGGGCCGCGGGAGCAGTACTTC.

There are many counts of this clonotype. This chain joins TRBV3-1 and TRBJ1-5; tentative D call: TRBD1 (6 bases). This CDR3 spans 16 amino acids. V lost 1 base to trimming and J lost 3 bases, with 13 bases between them. Germline assignment: CDR1 LGHDT and CDR2 YNNKEL (reference sequence). The CDR3 loop reads CASSQAGGGHNQPQHF. The CDR3 bases are TGTGCCAGCAGCCAAGCTGGAGGGGGACACAATCAGCCCCAGCATTTT.

This clonotype has at least ten counts. The rearrangement joins TRBV14 to TRBJ2-1; TRBD2 might be the D (6 bases). The V gene lost 4 bases and the J gene lost 0 bases, with 16 bases spanning the gap. In germline, CDR1 is SGHDN, CDR2 FVKESK. The CDR3 has 17 amino acids. The CDR3, as DNA: TGTGCCAGCAGCCGTTACGGGAGCATGAGCTCCTACAATGAGCAGTTCTTC. Translating it yields CASSRYGSMSSYNEQFF.

This clonotype was observed at least ten times. The chain links TRBV15 to TRBJ2-5; D not resolved. Between the trimmed V and J ends, which lost 2 bases and 5 bases, there was a span of 3 bases. Germline assignment: CDR1 LNHNV and CDR2 YYDKDF (reference sequence). The CDR3 runs to 11 residues. The CDR3 protein is CATSRRETQYF. The CDR3 nucleotides read TGTGCCACCAGCAGAAGGGAGACCCAGTACTTC.

The sample holds many counts of this clonotype. J is TRBJ2-2 and V is TRBV7-9; D may be TRBD1 (6 bases). The CDR3 extends over 14 amino acids. Germline lookup yields CDR1 SEHNR and CDR2 FQNEAQ (reference sequence). Trimming pared 5 bases from V and 7 bases from J, leaving 14 bases between. DNA of the CDR3: TGTGCCAGCAGCCAGGGGACATCTTTCGGGGAGCTGTTTTTT. This gives the protein CASSQGTSFGELFF.

In this sample, this clonotype turned up many times. The chain couples TRBV18 to TRBJ1-4; 7 bases are shared with TRBD1. Germline trimming cut 4 bases from V and 6 bases from J; bases unmatched to any gene: 8. The CDR3 covers 15 residues. The germline V gene encodes CDR1 KGHSH and CDR2 LQKENI. The CDR3 DNA reads as TGTGCCAGCTCACGTGGACAGGAGACCTATGAAAAACTGTTTTTT. Its translation: CASSRGQETYEKLFF.

At least ten counts were recorded for this clonotype. The chain is built from TRBV5-1 and TRBJ2-7; 8 bases fit TRBD1. The CDR3 length is 15 residues. The ends lost 0 bases at V and 3 bases at J; junction bases unmatched: 5. Germline CDR1 SGHRS, CDR2 YFSETQ. Written as DNA, the CDR3 is TGCGCCAGCAGCTTGGGACCTGGACAGGGCTACGAGCAGTACTTC. This sequence encodes CASSLGPGQGYEQYF.

This clonotype occurred a few times. The V gene is TRBV5-4, the J gene TRBJ1-3; D remains unclear. The CDR3 runs to 16 residues. Germline V lookup: CDR1 SGHNT, CDR2 YYREEE (reference sequence). V was shortened by 4 bases and J by 5 bases, with 19 bases between the two germline ends. This CDR3 is CASSHREAGDRNTIYF. The DNA of the CDR3 is TGTGCCAGCAGCCACCGGGAGGCAGGAGACCGAAACACCATATATTTT.